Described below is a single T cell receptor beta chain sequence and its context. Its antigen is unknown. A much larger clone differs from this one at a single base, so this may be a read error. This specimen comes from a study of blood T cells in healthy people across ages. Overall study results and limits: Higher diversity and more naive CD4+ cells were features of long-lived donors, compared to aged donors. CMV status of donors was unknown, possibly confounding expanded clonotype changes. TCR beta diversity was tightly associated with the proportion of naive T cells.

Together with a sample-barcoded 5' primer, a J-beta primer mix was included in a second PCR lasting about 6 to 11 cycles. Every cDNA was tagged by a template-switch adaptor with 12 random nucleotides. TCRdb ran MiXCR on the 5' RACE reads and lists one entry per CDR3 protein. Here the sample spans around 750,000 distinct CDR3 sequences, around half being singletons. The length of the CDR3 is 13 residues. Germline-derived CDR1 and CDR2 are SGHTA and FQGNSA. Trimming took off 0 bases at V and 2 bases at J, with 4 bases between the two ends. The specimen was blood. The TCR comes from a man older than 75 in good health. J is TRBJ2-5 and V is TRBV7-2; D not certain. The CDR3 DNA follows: TGTGCCAGCAGCTTAGCGGTTCAAGAGACCCAGTACTTC. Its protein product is CASSLAVQETQYF. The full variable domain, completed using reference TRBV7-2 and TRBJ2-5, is GAGVSQSPSNKVTEKGKDVELRCDPISGHTALYWYRQSLGQGLEFLIYFQGNSAPDKSGLPSDRFSAERTGGSVSTLTIQRTQQEDSAVYLCASSLAVQETQYFGPGTRLLVL.